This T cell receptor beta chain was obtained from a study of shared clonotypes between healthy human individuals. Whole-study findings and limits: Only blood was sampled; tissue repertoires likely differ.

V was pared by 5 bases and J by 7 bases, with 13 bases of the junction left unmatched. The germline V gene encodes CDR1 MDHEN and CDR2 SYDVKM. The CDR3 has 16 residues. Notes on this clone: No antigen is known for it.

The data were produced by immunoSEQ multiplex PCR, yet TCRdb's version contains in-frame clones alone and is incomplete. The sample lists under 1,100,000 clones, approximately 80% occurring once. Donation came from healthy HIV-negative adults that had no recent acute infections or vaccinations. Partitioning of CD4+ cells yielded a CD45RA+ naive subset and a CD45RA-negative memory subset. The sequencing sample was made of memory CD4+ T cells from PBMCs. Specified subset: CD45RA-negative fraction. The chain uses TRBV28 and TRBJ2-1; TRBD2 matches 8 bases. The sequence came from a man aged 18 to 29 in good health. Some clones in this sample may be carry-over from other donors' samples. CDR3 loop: CASSPLGAGVNNEQFF. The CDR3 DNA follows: TGTGCCAGCAGTCCCCTTGGAGCGGGAGTGAATAATGAGCAGTTCTTC. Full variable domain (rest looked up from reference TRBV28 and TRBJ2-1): DVKVTQSSRYLVKRTGEKVFLECVQDMDHENMFWYRQDPGLGLRLIYFSYDVKMKEKGDIPEGYSVSREKKERFSLILESASTNQTSMYLCASSPLGAGVNNEQFFGPGTRLTVL.